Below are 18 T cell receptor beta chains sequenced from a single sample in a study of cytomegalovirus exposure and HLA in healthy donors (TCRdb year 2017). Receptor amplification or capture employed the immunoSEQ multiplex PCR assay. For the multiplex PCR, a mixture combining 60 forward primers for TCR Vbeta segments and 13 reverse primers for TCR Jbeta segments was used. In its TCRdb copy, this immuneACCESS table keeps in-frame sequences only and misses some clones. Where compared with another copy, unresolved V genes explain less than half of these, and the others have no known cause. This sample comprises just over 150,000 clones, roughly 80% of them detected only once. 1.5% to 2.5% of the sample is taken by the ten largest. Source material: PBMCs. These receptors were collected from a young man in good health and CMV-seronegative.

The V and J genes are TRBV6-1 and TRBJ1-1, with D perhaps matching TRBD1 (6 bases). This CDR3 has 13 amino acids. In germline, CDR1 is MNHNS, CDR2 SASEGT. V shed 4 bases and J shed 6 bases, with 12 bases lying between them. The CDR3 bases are TGTGCCAGCAGTGTTACAGGGTTGTCTGAAGCTTTCTTT. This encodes CASSVTGLSEAFF.

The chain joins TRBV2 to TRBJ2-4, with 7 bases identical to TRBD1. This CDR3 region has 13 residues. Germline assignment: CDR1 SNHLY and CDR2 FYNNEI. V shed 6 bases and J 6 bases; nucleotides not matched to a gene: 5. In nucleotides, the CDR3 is TGTGCCAGCAGACGGGACAGTTTAAACATTCAGTACTTC. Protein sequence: CASRRDSLNIQYF.

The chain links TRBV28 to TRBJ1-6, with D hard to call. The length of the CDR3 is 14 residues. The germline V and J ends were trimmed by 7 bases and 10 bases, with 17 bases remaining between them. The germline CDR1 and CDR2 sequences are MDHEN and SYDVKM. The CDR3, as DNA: TGTGCCAGCACCCTTGTACAGCAAACCTCACCCCTCCACTTT. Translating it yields CASTLVQQTSPLHF.

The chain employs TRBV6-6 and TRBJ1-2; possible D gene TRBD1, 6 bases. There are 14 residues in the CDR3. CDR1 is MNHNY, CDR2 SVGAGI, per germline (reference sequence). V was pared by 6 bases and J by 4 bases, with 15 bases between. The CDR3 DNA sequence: TGTGCCAGCAGAAGGACAGAGCAGAGCTATGGCTACACCTTC. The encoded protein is CASRRTEQSYGYTF.

This chain's CDR3 is CASSGGNRDGDEKLFF. The CDR3 coding sequence is TGTGCCAGCAGCGGGGGCAACAGGGATGGAGATGAAAAACTGTTTTTT. The chain joins TRBV5-4 to TRBJ1-4, with D maybe TRBD1 (6 bases). Germline CDR1 and CDR2: SGHNT and YYREEE (reference sequence). This CDR3 spans 16 amino acids. V lost 4 bases and J lost 6, with 19 bases in between.

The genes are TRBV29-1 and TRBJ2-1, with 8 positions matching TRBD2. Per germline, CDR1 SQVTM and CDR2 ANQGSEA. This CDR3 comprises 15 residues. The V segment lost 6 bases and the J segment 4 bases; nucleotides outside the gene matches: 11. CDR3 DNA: TGCAGCGTGCCTGTGGGACTAGACACATACAATGAGCAGTTCTTC. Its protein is CSVPVGLDTYNEQFF.

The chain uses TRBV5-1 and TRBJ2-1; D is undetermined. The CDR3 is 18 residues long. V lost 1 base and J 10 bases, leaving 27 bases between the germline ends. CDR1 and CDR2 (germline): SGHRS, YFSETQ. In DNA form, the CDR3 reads TGCGCCAGCAGCTTGAGAACGATTCCTTTACACCGGATGAGGGAGCAGTTCTTC. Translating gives CASSLRTIPLHRMREQFF.

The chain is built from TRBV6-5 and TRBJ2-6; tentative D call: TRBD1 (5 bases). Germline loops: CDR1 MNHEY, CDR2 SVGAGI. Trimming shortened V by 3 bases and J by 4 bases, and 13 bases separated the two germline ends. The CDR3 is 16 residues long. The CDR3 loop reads CASSYVGQPGANVLTF. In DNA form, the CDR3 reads TGTGCCAGCAGTTATGTGGGGCAGCCCGGGGCCAACGTCCTGACTTTC.

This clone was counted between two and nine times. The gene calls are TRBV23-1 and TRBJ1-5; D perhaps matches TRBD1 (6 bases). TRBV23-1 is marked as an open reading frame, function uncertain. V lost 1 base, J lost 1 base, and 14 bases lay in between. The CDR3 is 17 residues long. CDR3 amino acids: CASSQLTGRGSNQPQHF. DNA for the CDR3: TGCGCCAGCAGTCAATTGACAGGCCGAGGGAGCAATCAGCCCCAGCATTTT.

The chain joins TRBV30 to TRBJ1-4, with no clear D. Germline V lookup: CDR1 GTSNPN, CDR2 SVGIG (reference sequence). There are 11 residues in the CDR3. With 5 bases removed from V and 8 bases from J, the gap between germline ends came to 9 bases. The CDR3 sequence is CAWEHYEKLFF. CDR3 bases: TGTGCCTGGGAGCACTACGAAAAACTGTTTTTT.

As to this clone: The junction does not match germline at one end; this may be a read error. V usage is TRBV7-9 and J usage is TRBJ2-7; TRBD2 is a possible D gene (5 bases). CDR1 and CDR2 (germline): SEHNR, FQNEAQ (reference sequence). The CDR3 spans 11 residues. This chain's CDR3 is CSSSLGSVWYF. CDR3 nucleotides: TGTTCCAGCAGCTTAGGTAGCGTGTGGTACTTC.

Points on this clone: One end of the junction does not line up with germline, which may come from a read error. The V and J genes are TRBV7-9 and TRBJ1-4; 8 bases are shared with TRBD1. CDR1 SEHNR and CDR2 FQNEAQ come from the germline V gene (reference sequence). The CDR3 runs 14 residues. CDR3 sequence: CSSSRTGPNEKLFF. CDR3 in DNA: TGTTCCAGCAGCCGGACAGGGCCTAATGAAAAACTGTTTTTT.

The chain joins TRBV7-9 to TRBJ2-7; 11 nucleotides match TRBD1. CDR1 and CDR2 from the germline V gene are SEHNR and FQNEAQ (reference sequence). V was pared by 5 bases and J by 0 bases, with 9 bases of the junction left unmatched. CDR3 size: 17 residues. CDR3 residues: CASSEGQGVWSSYEQYF. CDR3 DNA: TGTGCCAGCAGCGAGGGACAGGGGGTGTGGTCCTCCTACGAGCAGTACTTC.

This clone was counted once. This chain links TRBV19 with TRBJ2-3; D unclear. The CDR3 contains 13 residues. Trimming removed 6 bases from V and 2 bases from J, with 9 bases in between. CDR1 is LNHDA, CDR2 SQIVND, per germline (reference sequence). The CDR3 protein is CASSAFSTDTQYF. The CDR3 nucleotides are TGTGCCAGTAGCGCGTTTTCCACAGATACGCAGTATTTT.

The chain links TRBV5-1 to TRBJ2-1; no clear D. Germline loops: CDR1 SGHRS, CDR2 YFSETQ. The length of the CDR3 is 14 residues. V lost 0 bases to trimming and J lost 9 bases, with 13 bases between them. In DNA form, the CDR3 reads TGCGCCAGCAGCTTGGCCGGCCCCTCGGGTGAGCAGTTCTTC. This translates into CASSLAGPSGEQFF.

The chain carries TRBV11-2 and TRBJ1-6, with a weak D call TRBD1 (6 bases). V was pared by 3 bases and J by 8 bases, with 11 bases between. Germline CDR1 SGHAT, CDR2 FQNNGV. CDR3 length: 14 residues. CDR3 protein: CASSFRGMDSPLHF. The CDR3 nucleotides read TGTGCCAGCAGCTTCAGGGGTATGGATTCACCCCTCCACTTT. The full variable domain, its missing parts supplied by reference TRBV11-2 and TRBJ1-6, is EAGVAQSPRYKIIEKRQSVAFWCNPISGHATLYWYQQILGQGPKLLIQFQNNGVVDDSQLPKDRFSAERLKGVDSTLKIQPAKLEDSAVYLCASSFRGMDSPLHFGNGTRLTVT.

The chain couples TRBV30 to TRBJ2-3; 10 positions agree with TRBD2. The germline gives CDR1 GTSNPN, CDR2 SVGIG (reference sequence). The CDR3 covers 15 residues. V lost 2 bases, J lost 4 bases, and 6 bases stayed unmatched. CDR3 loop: CAWSLTGTSADTQYF. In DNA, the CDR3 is TGTGCCTGGAGTCTCACAGGGACTAGCGCAGATACGCAGTATTTT. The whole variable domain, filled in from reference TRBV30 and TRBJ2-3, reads SQTIHQWPATLVQPVGSPLSLECTVEGTSNPNLYWYRQAAGRGLQLLFYSVGIGQISSEVPQNLSASRPQDRQFILSSKKLLLSDSGFYLCAWSLTGTSADTQYFGPGTRLTVL.

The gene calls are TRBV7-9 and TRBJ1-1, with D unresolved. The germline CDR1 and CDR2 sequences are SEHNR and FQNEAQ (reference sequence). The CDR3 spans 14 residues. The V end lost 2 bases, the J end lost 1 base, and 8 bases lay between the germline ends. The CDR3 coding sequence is TGTGCCAGCAGCTTAACCCCAGGGAACACTGAAGCTTTCTTT. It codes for CASSLTPGNTEAFF.